This T cell receptor beta chain was identified during a study of blood T cell repertoires in COVID-19 (TCRdb year 2020). Regarding the study in general: The collaborator samples originated in the United States, Italy and Spain and spanned the acute and convalescent phases of COVID-19. Subjects who had been exposed to COVID-19, were actively infected with it, or had recovered from it provided the deeply sampled blood TCRbeta repertoires that made up the dataset. Samples came from the ongoing ImmuneRACE study (first 160 participants) plus 1,254 subjects from 6 global collaborators. The material from the prospective study consisted of cDNA or gDNA derived from T cells, B-cell-depleted T cells, or PBMCs. HLA class I and class II types, where available, came from metadata supplied by the sample provider rather than from assay-based typing. A de-identified subject ID, COVID-19 status, age in years and sex were almost always included in the sample metadata. The repertoires were made available in a free public database intended to serve as a resource for research on the immune response to SARS-CoV-2. Points the paper makes about the study in general: Clinical and demographic metadata were provided uncurated, with the amount varying by source and participant.

Collaborating institutions collected whole blood in K2EDTA tubes following their own protocols. For TCRbeta analysis, collaborators shipped samples as frozen whole blood, isolated PBMCs, or DNA extracted from either of those sample types. V and J are trimmed by 7 bases and 0 bases, and the gene matches miss 7 bases of the junction. Its CDR3 holds 17 amino acids, cysteine through phenylalanine. Only the CDR3 region is kept as DNA, spanning 51 bases read in frame from base 1. CDR1 and CDR2 were assigned from the germline V gene (reference sequence) as MNHEY and SMNVEV. TCRbeta CDR3 regions were amplified from genomic DNA by means of the immunoSEQ Assay, a bias-controlled multiplex PCR. The paper's data handling went like this. Within the assay, amplification of reference gene primers was used to estimate how many nucleated cells each sample contained. To quantify the absolute abundance of each unique TCRbeta CDR3 rearrangement, sequence reads were collapsed and filtered. Productive Simpson clonality was computed per sample as the square root of Simpson's diversity index over productive rearrangements. Drawn from immuneACCESS, this table holds only the in-frame rearrangements with V and J called that TCRdb kept. Clones are partly lost; checked studies trace under half to an unresolved V gene and leave the rest unexplained. V and J calls plus clone size are reproduced from that table; the DNA served to infer D and trimming. The sample records 85,000 to 95,000 clones, around 72% of which are singletons. Around 15% of the sample is in the top ten clones.

A note on this clone: Which antigen it targets is not known. No base qualities exist here, and no much larger clone lies one base off it.

Material for sequencing was peripheral blood. This TCR was recovered from a woman aged 80 or older with acute or convalescent COVID-19. The sequence joins TRBV27 to TRBJ2-1, with 12 central nucleotides matching TRBD2. The CDR3 reads as follows: CASTWTSGVSSYNEQFF. In nucleotide form, the sequence is TGTGCCAGCACCTGGACTAGCGGGGTTAGCTCCTACAATGAGCAGTTCTTC.